The 23 T cell receptor beta chains below were found in one sample sequenced in a study of cytomegalovirus exposure and HLA in healthy donors. The PCR contained 60 Vbeta and 13 Jbeta primers. The assay was immunoSEQ multiplex PCR, and TCRdb's table has in-frame clones only and misses some. Seen here are approximately 80,000 clones, more than 70% observed once, and the top ten hold 2.5%. The sequencing input was PBMCs. These receptors all stem from a male donor in good health and CMV-seropositive.

The chain is built from TRBV9 and TRBJ2-5, with TRBD1 matching 9 bases. Germline CDR1 and CDR2: SGDLS and YYNGEE. V shed 3 bases and J 3 bases; nucleotides not matched to a gene: 6. This CDR3 has 15 amino acids. CDR3 DNA sequence: TGTGCCAGCAGCGGGCAGAGGACAGGGGAAGAGACCCAGTACTTC. Translated: CASSGQRTGEETQYF.

The chain employs TRBV28 and TRBJ2-5, with 7 nucleotides matching TRBD1. Germline CDR1 and CDR2: MDHEN and SYDVKM. This CDR3 contains 15 residues. Trimming removed 4 bases from V and 5 bases from J; junction bases left unmatched: 10. CDR3 sequence reads: CASSSPTGLGETQYF. CDR3 DNA: TGTGCCAGCAGTTCCCCGACAGGGCTTGGCGAGACCCAGTACTTC.

The V gene is TRBV27, the J gene TRBJ2-6; D gene uncertain. Germline values: CDR1 MNHEY, CDR2 SMNVEV (reference sequence). Between the trimmed V and J ends, which lost 6 bases and 2 bases, there was a span of 8 bases. This CDR3 has 14 amino acids. The CDR3: CASSPVAGANVLTF. CDR3 sequence (DNA): TGTGCCAGCAGCCCGGTAGCTGGGGCCAACGTCCTGACTTTC.

The chain couples TRBV4-3 to TRBJ1-4; 7 bases are a match to TRBD1. The CDR3 covers 16 residues. The ends lost 4 bases at V and 5 bases at J; junction bases unmatched: 10. Per the germline V gene, CDR1 is LGHNA and CDR2 is YSLEER. The DNA of the CDR3 is TGCGCCAGCAGCCCCTTCCCGGGACAGATAAATGAAAAACTGTTTTTT. As protein: CASSPFPGQINEKLFF.

The J gene is TRBJ1-5, the V gene TRBV15; maybe TRBD1 (5 bases). Between the trimmed V and J ends, which lost 0 bases and 5 bases, there was a span of 11 bases. The CDR3 runs 15 residues. Germline loops: CDR1 LNHNV, CDR2 YYDKDF (reference sequence). The CDR3 DNA reads as TGTGCCACCAGCAGAGATCGGGGGTTTCATCAGCCCCAGCATTTT. Translating it yields CATSRDRGFHQPQHF.

The V and J genes are TRBV7-2 and TRBJ1-2, with 11 bases that match TRBD1. This CDR3 comprises 13 residues. In germline, CDR1 is SGHTA, CDR2 FQGNSA. V was pared by 3 bases and J by 8 bases, with 2 bases of the junction left unmatched. The CDR3 DNA is TGTGCCAGCAGCTTGGGGACAGGGGGAGGCTACACCTTC. This gives the protein CASSLGTGGGYTF. The variable domain in full, completed from reference TRBV7-2 and TRBJ1-2, reads GAGVSQSPSNKVTEKGKDVELRCDPISGHTALYWYRQSLGQGLEFLIYFQGNSAPDKSGLPSDRFSAERTGGSVSTLTIQRTQQEDSAVYLCASSLGTGGGYTFGSGTRLTVV.

The rearrangement uses TRBV2 and TRBJ1-5; D might be TRBD1 (6 bases). Trimming pared 5 bases from V and 3 bases from J, leaving 17 bases between. Germline values: CDR1 SNHLY, CDR2 FYNNEI. The CDR3 spans 16 residues. The CDR3 sequence: CASSFHRTELNQPQHF. The CDR3 DNA follows: TGTGCCAGCAGTTTCCACCGGACAGAACTCAATCAGCCCCAGCATTTT.

This sequence joins TRBV13 and TRBJ2-1; tentatively, D is TRBD2 (6 bases). CDR3 length: 14 residues. CDR1 and CDR2 (germline): PRHDT, FYEKMQ (reference sequence). The germline V and J ends were trimmed by 5 bases and 9 bases, with 17 bases remaining between them. CDR3 sequence (DNA): TGTGCCAGCAGCATAACCCCGGAGGGGAGTGAGCAGTTCTTC. Translation: CASSITPEGSEQFF.

The V gene is TRBV5-6, the J gene TRBJ2-3; 7 positions match TRBD1. Germline values: CDR1 SGHDT, CDR2 YYEEEE. Trimming removed 4 bases from V and 1 base from J; junction bases left unmatched: 3. The CDR3 sequence is 14 residues long. The CDR3 reads CASSPRGRTDTQYF. The CDR3 DNA reads as TGTGCCAGCAGCCCGAGGGGGCGCACAGATACGCAGTATTTT. The full variable domain, rest sourced from reference TRBV5-6 and TRBJ2-3, is DAGVTQSPTHLIKTRGQQVTLRCSPKSGHDTVSWYQQALGQGPQFIFQYYEEEERQRGNFPDRFSGHQFPNYSSELNVNALLLGDSALYLCASSPRGRTDTQYFGPGTRLTVL.

This clone was found a few times. This chain links TRBV4-2 with TRBJ2-7, with 10 bases matching TRBD2. V trimming: 0 bases; J trimming: 3 bases; junction bases outside the gene matches: 8. CDR3 length: 17 amino acids. Per the germline V gene, CDR1 is LGHNA and CDR2 is YNFKEQ. For the CDR3, the DNA is TGTGCCAGCAGCCAAGAATTTCTAGCGGGAGCGCTCTACGAGCAGTACTTC. The encoded protein is CASSQEFLAGALYEQYF.

This chain links TRBV29-1 with TRBJ2-1; D possibly corresponds to TRBD2 (6 bases). Germline values: CDR1 SQVTM, CDR2 ANQGSEA. The germline V and J ends were trimmed by 4 bases and 7 bases, with 17 bases remaining between them. The CDR3 contains 14 residues. The CDR3 is CSVGFRGSRNEQFF. DNA of the CDR3: TGCAGCGTTGGGTTTCGGGGGTCGCGGAATGAGCAGTTCTTC.

This chain links TRBV27 with TRBJ2-3; 12 bases align to TRBD2. The ends lost 2 bases at V and 4 bases at J; junction bases unmatched: 7. The CDR3 consists of 17 residues. Per the germline V gene, CDR1 is MNHEY and CDR2 is SMNVEV (reference sequence). The CDR3 reads CASSLGFLAGGADTQYF. The CDR3 DNA reads as TGTGCCAGCAGTTTAGGGTTCCTAGCGGGAGGGGCAGATACGCAGTATTTT.

This chain uses TRBV6-1 with TRBJ1-2; D perhaps matches TRBD1 (6 bases). Germline assignment: CDR1 MNHNS and CDR2 SASEGT. The CDR3 length is 13 residues. Trimming took 10 bases from V and 3 from J, leaving 15 bases between them. The CDR3 here is CATTRGGHYGYTF. CDR3 sequence (DNA): TGTGCCACCACCCGGGGGGGGCACTATGGCTACACCTTC.

This rearrangement joins TRBV7-3 to TRBJ2-7, with 12 positions matching TRBD2. This CDR3 has 15 residues. V trimming: 4 bases; J trimming: 6 bases; junction bases outside the gene matches: 7. Per germline, CDR1 SGHTA and CDR2 FQGTGA. CDR3 sequence (DNA): TGTGCCAGCAGCTCGACTAGCGGGAGTCGGTCCGAGCAGTACTTC. It translates to CASSSTSGSRSEQYF.

J is TRBJ1-5 and V is TRBV15; D is possibly TRBD1 (5 bases). This CDR3 spans 14 amino acids. Germline assignment: CDR1 LNHNV and CDR2 YYDKDF (reference sequence). The V and J ends lost 1 base and 4 bases respectively, with 8 bases between them. The CDR3 here is CATSRGQLNQPQHF. The CDR3 nucleotides read TGTGCCACCAGCAGAGGACAGTTGAATCAGCCCCAGCATTTT. The entire variable domain, with the rest obtained from reference TRBV15 and TRBJ1-5, is as follows: DAMVIQNPRYQVTQFGKPVTLSCSQTLNHNVMYWYQQKSSQAPKLLFHYYDKDFNNEADTPDNFQSRRPNTSFCFLDIRSPGLGDTAMYLCATSRGQLNQPQHFGDGTRLSIL.

The rearrangement links TRBV7-9 to TRBJ2-1; D perhaps matches TRBD2 (6 bases). Trimming took 5 bases from V and 2 from J, leaving 16 bases between them. The CDR3 extends over 16 amino acids. Germline V CDR1 and CDR2: SEHNR, FQNEAQ (reference sequence). CDR3 protein: CASSPRLGGPYNEQFF. The CDR3 DNA follows: TGTGCCAGCAGCCCCCGTCTGGGGGGACCCTACAATGAGCAGTTCTTC.

The chain couples TRBV10-1 to TRBJ2-2; D possibly corresponds to TRBD1 (5 bases). This CDR3 comprises 14 residues. The V end was cut by 5 bases, the J end by 6 bases, with 13 bases between. CDR1 is WNHNN, CDR2 SYGVQD, per germline (reference sequence). The CDR3 DNA reads as TGCGCCAGCAGTACACAGGACGGCTCCGGGGAGCTGTTTTTT. Translating it yields CASSTQDGSGELFF.

The DNA of the CDR3 is TGTGCCAGCACTCCGGCCGGGACAAACTATGGCTACACCTTC. This sequence encodes CASTPAGTNYGYTF. The genes are TRBV6-5 and TRBJ1-2; D is possibly TRBD1 (6 bases). The V end lost 7 bases, the J end lost 2 bases, and 14 bases lay between the germline ends. The CDR3 is 14 amino acids. Germline V lookup: CDR1 MNHEY, CDR2 SVGAGI.

The chain employs TRBV7-9 and TRBJ2-2; a weak D match, TRBD1 (6 bases). Germline CDR1 and CDR2: SEHNR and FQNEAQ (reference sequence). CDR3 length equals 15 residues. V lost 2 bases and J 6 bases, leaving 13 bases between the germline ends. CDR3 sequence (DNA): TGTGCCAGCAGCTTATTCAGGGGAATGGCCGGGGAGCTGTTTTTT. Its translation: CASSLFRGMAGELFF.

This clone has more than one count but fewer than ten. The chain has TRBV4-1 and TRBJ1-1; D call uncertain. V dropped 0 bases and J dropped 10 bases, with 15 bases sitting between them. The germline gives CDR1 MGHRA, CDR2 YSYEKL. The CDR3 sequence is 14 residues long. CDR3 nucleotide sequence: TGCGCCAGCAGCCAAGATCGAAGCGCTGTGGTAGCTTTCTTT. Its protein product is CASSQDRSAVVAFF.

This clone has a handful of counts. V usage is TRBV6-6 and J usage is TRBJ1-1, with 7 bases aligning to TRBD1. Germline lookup yields CDR1 MNHNY and CDR2 SVGAGI (reference sequence). After removal of 0 bases from V and 0 bases from J, the junction contained 1 base not matched to a gene. CDR3 length equals 15 residues. This CDR3 reads CASSYSGQLNTEAFF. CDR3 DNA sequence: TGTGCCAGCAGTTACTCGGGACAGCTGAACACTGAAGCTTTCTTT.

This chain joins TRBV6-1 and TRBJ1-5; 8 bases agree with TRBD1. This CDR3 is built from 18 residues. J gave up 0 bases and V 0 bases, and 7 bases lay outside the gene matches. CDR1 is MNHNS, CDR2 SASEGT, per germline. CDR3 in amino acids: CASSEAGQGAYSNQPQHF. CDR3 nucleotide sequence: TGTGCCAGCAGTGAAGCGGGGCAGGGGGCTTATAGCAATCAGCCCCAGCATTTT.

The chain has TRBV7-9 and TRBJ2-5, with 11 bases lining up with TRBD2. The V gene end was trimmed by 4 bases and the J gene end by 1 base; junction bases not matched to a gene: 2. The CDR3 extends over 15 amino acids. CDR1 and CDR2 (germline): SEHNR, FQNEAQ (reference sequence). The CDR3 loop is CASSSLAGGQETQYF. The CDR3 region has the DNA TGTGCCAGCAGCTCTCTAGCGGGGGGCCAAGAGACCCAGTACTTC.